The clone carrying this TCR beta chain was detected many times. No antigen is known for it. TCRdb reanalysed the multiplex PCR reads using MiXCR and keeps one entry per CDR3 protein. The sample contains approximately 140,000 distinct CDR3 sequences, 32% of which appear only once. There are 14 residues in the CDR3. Trimming stripped 6 bases from V and 0 bases from J, with 9 bases between. Germline-derived CDR1 and CDR2 are WSHSY and SAAADI. This record comes from a study of breast tumors, draining lymph nodes, adjacent tissues. The lymph nodes were axillary draining lymph nodes from breast cancer patients. Notes on the study in general: Most tumor T cells seemingly derive from lymph node, then expand in tumor. Compared with basal-like, luminal-like tumors shared significantly more repertoire with nontumor tissue.

The TCR sequence derives from a female donor with breast cancer. Some clones in this sample may be carry-over from other donors' samples. The sequencing input was axillary lymph node tissue. This chain uses TRBV10-2 with TRBJ1-5; D is unresolved. The CDR3, as DNA: TGCGCCAGCAGGCTGGCGAATAGCAATCAGCCCCAGCATTTT. This translates into CASRLANSNQPQHF.